Listed below are T cell receptor beta chains from one sample, sequenced in a study of shared clonotypes between healthy human individuals. Clones were sequenced by immunoSEQ multiplex PCR, and TCRdb holds only the in-frame ones, with some missing. The sample lists about 1.5 million clones; about 98% were seen once. Sequenced input: naive CD4+ T cells sorted from blood. These receptors were taken from a man in his thirties or forties in good health. Both conserved end residues are part of each CDR3. Fields, in order: D gene, clone size, J gene, V gene, CDR3 DNA, CDR3 protein. The D gene is left open where the match is weak. Clone size is not always given. Where it is, it says once, few, many or a class for expanded clones.

-,once,TRBJ2-3,TRBV7-2,TGTGCCAGCAGGGGGATCGCAGATACGCAGTATTTT,CASRGIADTQYF
-,-,TRBJ2-7,TRBV28,TGTGCCAGCAGCCCCAGCTCCTACGAGCAGTACTTC,CASSPSSYEQYF
TRBD2,-,TRBJ2-2,TRBV19,TGTGCCAGTAGAAGGGGACTAGCGGGAGTCAGGACCGGGGAGCTGTTTTTT,CASRRGLAGVRTGELFF
-,once,TRBJ2-3,TRBV30,TGTGCCTGGAGTGGCGGAACGGAGGGTAATTTTGGCACAGATACGCAGTATTTT,CAWSGGTEGNFGTDTQYF
TRBD1,once,TRBJ2-5,TRBV11-2,TGTGCCAGCAGCTTAGATCTTCGACAGGGCGGGACCCAGTACTTC,CASSLDLRQGGTQYF
TRBD1,once,TRBJ2-7,TRBV29-1,TGCAGCGTTGGAGGGACAGGCTCCTACGAGCAGTACTTC,CSVGGTGSYEQYF
-,once,TRBJ1-1,TRBV29-1,TGCAGCGTTGAAGGGGTCAGGGGGAACACTGAAGCTTTCTTT,CSVEGVRGNTEAFF
-,once,TRBJ2-5,TRBV7-8,TGTGCCAGCTCGAGGGACTCTCCCGAAGAGACCCAGTACTTC,CASSRDSPEETQYF
-,-,TRBJ2-7,TRBV2,TGTGCCAGCAGTGATCTGGGCGAGCAGTACTTC,CASSDLGEQYF
TRBD1,-,TRBJ1-4,TRBV5-1,TGCGCCAGCAGCGACTCCGGGACAGGGGGCGTCTGGAGGGAACTGTTTTTT,CASSDSGTGGVWRELFF
-,-,TRBJ2-7,TRBV5-5,TGTGCCAGCAGCTTGGGGGTTGGTCCCTACGAGCAGTACTTC,CASSLGVGPYEQYF
-,-,TRBJ2-1,TRBV5-4,TGTGCCAGCAGCTGGGGGGCAGGTGGCAATGAGCAGTTCTTC,CASSWGAGGNEQFF
TRBD1,-,TRBJ2-3,TRBV5-1,TGCGCCAGCAGCCCGGCCGGAGGACAGGGGGCGTCCGATACGCAGTATTTT,CASSPAGGQGASDTQYF
-,-,TRBJ1-2,TRBV10-3,TGTGCCATCAGGACAGAGAACTATGGCTACACCTTC,CAIRTENYGYTF
TRBD2,-,TRBJ2-3,TRBV7-9,TGTGCCAGCAGCCTTCCAACTAGCGGGAGGGCAGATACGCAGTATTTT,CASSLPTSGRADTQYF
-,once,TRBJ1-1,TRBV30,TGTGCCTCGAAAAAGGACGGAAAGCTTTCGGGGGCTTTCTTT,CASKKDGKLSGAFF
-,-,TRBJ2-5,TRBV9,TGTGCCAGCAGCGCGTCGTATGGAGGTAATGGGGAGACCCAGTACTTC,CASSASYGGNGETQYF